This record looks at one TCR beta chain sequence and its context. The data were obtained in a study of cytomegalovirus exposure and HLA in healthy donors. The primer mix had 60 Vbeta and 13 Jbeta primers. The repertoire was sequenced with immunoSEQ multiplex PCR; TCRdb's copy has only in-frame clones and lacks some. The sample has around 150,000 clones. V was clipped by 5 bases and J by 1 base; unmatched bases: 5. The germline V gene encodes CDR1 SGHAT and CDR2 FQNNGV. The CDR3 is 15 residues long. Source material: PBMCs. The V and J genes are TRBV11-2 and TRBJ2-5; TRBD1 matches 9 bases. This clonotype originated in a man aged 30-40 years in good health and CMV-seronegative. In nucleotides, the CDR3 is TGTGCCAGCAGCGCTCTGACAGGGGGCCAAGAGACCCAGTACTTC. It translates to CASSALTGGQETQYF.